Below, 22 T cell receptor beta chains from the same sample are listed, as sequenced in a study of T cell responses to AZD1222 COVID-19 vaccine. The table came from immunoSEQ multiplex PCR; TCRdb's copy has only in-frame clones and leaves some out. The repertoire holds around 96,000 clones, with over 80% as singletons. Sequenced here: peripheral blood, sampled 28 days after the second AZD1222 dose. The source is an adult who received the AZD1222 COVID-19 vaccine.

This clone was picked up one time. The rearrangement joins TRBV29-1 to TRBJ2-2; D might be TRBD1 (6 bases). Trimming pared 7 bases from V and 4 bases from J, leaving 16 bases between. Germline CDR1 is SQVTM and CDR2 is ANQGSEA. This CDR3 region has 14 residues. The CDR3 DNA reads as TGCAGCGCCCCAGGGGCCCCGAGCACCGGGGAGCTGTTTTTT. Translated: CSAPGAPSTGELFF.

V is TRBV29-1 and J is TRBJ2-7; D perhaps matches TRBD2 (6 bases). The CDR3 runs to 12 residues. Germline assignment: CDR1 SQVTM and CDR2 ANQGSEA. The V end lost 7 bases, the J end lost 4 bases, and 14 bases lay between the germline ends. CDR3 coding DNA: TGCAGCGCGGCGGGGTGGGAATACGAGCAGTACTTC. Translating it yields CSAAGWEYEQYF.

The chain links TRBV25-1 to TRBJ1-1, with D unresolved. The CDR3 runs 14 residues. CDR1 MGHDK and CDR2 SYGVNS come from the germline V gene. Trimming pared 4 bases from V and 10 bases from J, leaving 19 bases between. CDR3 residues: CASSADRGSYGAFF. The CDR3 nucleotides read TGTGCCAGCAGTGCCGACCGGGGTTCCTACGGAGCTTTCTTT.

J is TRBJ2-7 and V is TRBV27; no reliable D call. CDR3 size: 14 residues. Germline V CDR1 and CDR2: MNHEY, SMNVEV (reference sequence). Between the trimmed V and J ends, which lost 2 bases and 3 bases, there was a span of 11 bases. The CDR3, as DNA: TGTGCCAGCAGTTTAGATTCCTTGGGCTACGAGCAGTACTTC. It codes for CASSLDSLGYEQYF.

The V and J genes are TRBV5-4 and TRBJ2-5; D possibly matches TRBD1 or TRBD2 (5 bases each). Germline CDR1 reads SGHNT; CDR2 reads YYREEE (reference sequence). The CDR3 length is 15 residues. V was clipped by 4 bases and J by 0 bases, with 13 bases between them. As DNA, the CDR3 is TGTGCCAGCAGCCAGGGACCGCTGTACCAAGAGACCCAGTACTTC. Its protein is CASSQGPLYQETQYF.

This rearrangement joins TRBV5-1 to TRBJ1-1; D is unclear. The CDR3 consists of 15 residues. Germline lookup yields CDR1 SGHRS and CDR2 YFSETQ. The V gene lost 8 bases and the J gene lost 1 base, with 18 bases spanning the gap. The CDR3 nucleotides read TGCGCCAGTCACCCGGAGATTTCTAGGAACACTGAAGCTTTCTTT. Its translation is CASHPEISRNTEAFF.

The V and J genes are TRBV5-1 and TRBJ2-7; 13 bases agree with TRBD2. The V and J ends lost 4 bases and 4 bases, in that order; junction bases with no gene match: 5. Germline V CDR1 and CDR2: SGHRS, YFSETQ. The CDR3 length is 15 residues. CDR3 protein: CASSLGTSGVYEQYF. The DNA for the CDR3 is TGCGCCAGCAGCCTCGGGACTAGCGGGGTTTACGAGCAGTACTTC.

This sequence joins TRBV28 and TRBJ1-5; D is unclear. Trimming shortened V by 6 bases and J by 3 bases, and 9 bases separated the two germline ends. Germline V gene data show CDR1 as MDHEN and CDR2 as SYDVKM. CDR3 length equals 13 residues. The CDR3 loop is CASRAGFNQPQHF. The CDR3 DNA reads as TGTGCCAGCAGGGCAGGATTCAATCAGCCCCAGCATTTT.

This rearrangement joins TRBV4-1 to TRBJ2-1; 8 bases are a match to TRBD2. V lost 1 base to trimming and J lost 4 bases; unmatched junction nucleotides: 6. CDR3 length equals 16 residues. Germline CDR1 reads MGHRA; CDR2 reads YSYEKL. In DNA, the CDR3 is TGCGCCAGCAGCCAAGTCCGGAGCGGGGGATACAATGAGCAGTTCTTC. This encodes CASSQVRSGGYNEQFF.

The gene calls are TRBV2 and TRBJ1-4; 7 bases are shared with TRBD1. V lost 8 bases, J lost 8 bases, and 8 bases stayed unmatched. Germline CDR1 is SNHLY and CDR2 is FYNNEI. The CDR3 loop spans 13 amino acids. The CDR3 protein is CASRRQGGEKLFF. The CDR3 nucleotides are TGTGCCAGCCGTCGACAGGGCGGCGAAAAACTGTTTTTT.

The V call is TRBV19, the J call TRBJ1-1; perhaps TRBD1 as D (5 bases). The germline CDR1 and CDR2 sequences are LNHDA and SQIVND (reference sequence). The germline V and J ends were trimmed by 6 bases and 0 bases, with 14 bases remaining between them. CDR3 length equals 15 residues. CDR3 in amino acids: CASRKQGPLNTEAFF. CDR3 sequence (DNA): TGTGCCAGTAGAAAGCAGGGCCCGTTGAACACTGAAGCTTTCTTT.

This clone was recorded only once. CDR3: CASSGSGQGFAEAFF. The CDR3 DNA sequence: TGCGCCAGCAGTGGTTCGGGACAAGGGTTCGCTGAAGCTTTCTTT. The chain carries TRBV10-2 and TRBJ1-1, with D possibly being TRBD1 (6 bases). The V gene lost 4 bases and the J gene lost 6 bases, with 18 bases spanning the gap. The germline V gene encodes CDR1 WSHSY and CDR2 SAAADI. The CDR3 contains 15 residues.

The chain uses TRBV5-5 and TRBJ2-5; 11 bases line up with TRBD2. The CDR3 is 17 amino acids. In germline, CDR1 is SGHKS, CDR2 YYEKEE (reference sequence). V shed 4 bases and J 2 bases; nucleotides not matched to a gene: 10. The CDR3 reads CASSRFPTSGAQETQYF. CDR3 nucleotide sequence: TGTGCCAGCAGCCGTTTCCCGACTAGCGGGGCGCAAGAGACCCAGTACTTC. Looking up the rest from reference TRBV5-5 and TRBJ2-5 gives the full variable domain: DAGVTQSPTHLIKTRGQQVTLRCSPISGHKSVSWYQQVLGQGPQFIFQYYEKEERGRGNFPDRFSARQFPNYSSELNVNALLLGDSALYLCASSRFPTSGAQETQYFGPGTRLLVL.

The chain combines TRBV7-8 with TRBJ1-3, with D possibly matching TRBD1 (6 bases). The CDR3 length is 18 residues. V lost 0 bases and J 1 base, leaving 16 bases between the germline ends. In germline, CDR1 is SGHVS, CDR2 FQNEAQ. The CDR3 is CASSLARPGAKSGNTIYF. DNA of the CDR3: TGTGCCAGCAGCTTAGCGCGGCCAGGGGCCAAGTCTGGAAACACCATATATTTT.

The rearrangement joins TRBV7-9 to TRBJ1-6, with a tentative D call TRBD1 (5 bases). CDR1 and CDR2 (germline): SEHNR, FQNEAQ (reference sequence). V lost 6 bases and J 8 bases, leaving 17 bases between the germline ends. There are 15 residues in the CDR3. CDR3 sequence reads: CASSLSLGVDSPLHF. The CDR3 bases are TGTGCCAGCAGTCTTAGTTTAGGGGTGGATTCACCCCTCCACTTT.

This chain joins TRBV7-9 and TRBJ1-1; TRBD1 aligns across 7 bases. Trimming removed 5 bases from V and 5 bases from J; junction bases left unmatched: 11. The V gene's germline CDR1 is SEHNR and CDR2 FQNEAQ (reference sequence). The CDR3 spans 15 residues. CDR3 bases: TGTGCCAGCAGCACCCGACAGGGTGGCTTGACTGAAGCTTTCTTT. Translation gives CASSTRQGGLTEAFF.

This clone was observed a single time. The V and J genes are TRBV18 and TRBJ1-2; 7 bases are a match to TRBD1. The V segment lost 1 base and the J segment 8 bases; nucleotides outside the gene matches: 4. CDR1 and CDR2 from the germline V gene are KGHSH and LQKENI. The CDR3 contains 13 residues. DNA of the CDR3: TGTGCCAGCTCACCACAGGGGGCTGGCGGCTACACCTTC. It encodes CASSPQGAGGYTF.

As to this clone: This CDR3 is also generated by other DNA sequences in the sample. The rearrangement uses TRBV19 and TRBJ1-1; D uncertain. This CDR3 has 11 amino acids. Deletions cut 5 bases from V and 2 bases from J, with 3 bases between. CDR1 is LNHDA, CDR2 SQIVND, per germline (reference sequence). Written as DNA, the CDR3 is TGTGCCAGTAGTTTCAACACTGAAGCTTTCTTT. Translating gives CASSFNTEAFF.

CDR3 residues: CASSYSRQGPYEQYF. In nucleotides, the CDR3 is TGTGCCAGCAGTTACTCGCGGCAGGGCCCGTACGAGCAGTACTTC. V is TRBV6-5 and J is TRBJ2-7; TRBD1 is a possible D gene (5 bases). In germline, CDR1 is MNHEY, CDR2 SVGAGI. The CDR3 spans 15 residues. Trimming took off 0 bases at V and 4 bases at J, with 13 bases between the two ends.

The chain combines TRBV6-2 or TRBV6-3 with TRBJ1-2; 9 bases map to TRBD1. Germline CDR1 reads MNHEY; CDR2 reads SVGEGT. This CDR3 contains 18 residues. With 4 bases clipped from V and 3 bases from J, the junction kept 15 bases outside the gene matches. In DNA form, the CDR3 reads TGTGCCAGCAGTTCCCGGAACCCCCTGGGACAGGGCGACTATGGCTACACCTTC. It specifies CASSSRNPLGQGDYGYTF.

This chain links TRBV7-8 with TRBJ2-7; TRBD1 agrees at 9 bases. Germline values: CDR1 SGHVS, CDR2 FQNEAQ. The J segment lost 5 bases and the V segment lost 2 bases, leaving 7 bases of the junction unmatched. This CDR3 has 15 residues. In nucleotides, the CDR3 is TGTGCCAGCAGCTTACGGGGACAGGGTATCCACGAGCAGTACTTC. Its translation: CASSLRGQGIHEQYF.

The rearrangement joins TRBV27 to TRBJ2-2, with D tentatively TRBD2 (5 bases). V was shortened by 4 bases and J by 0 bases, with 9 bases between the two germline ends. Germline V CDR1 and CDR2: MNHEY, SMNVEV (reference sequence). CDR3 length: 15 residues. The CDR3 is CASSSPAANTGELFF. In DNA form, the CDR3 reads TGTGCCAGCAGTTCTCCAGCGGCGAACACCGGGGAGCTGTTTTTT.